The clone carrying this T cell receptor beta chain was seen more than once but under ten times. Unique molecular identifiers were used in preparing the TCRbeta library. One entry per CDR3 protein, called by TCRdb with MiXCR from the PCR reads. The top ten clones hold approximately 13% of a sample with some 200,000 distinct CDR3 sequences, roughly 15% of them seen once. The sample belongs to a study of T-cell reconstitution after alpha-beta-depleted transplantation in children. This CDR3 is built from 16 residues. Germline V gene sequence: CDR1 SGHAT, CDR2 FQNNGV. V lost 1 base to trimming and J lost 1 base, with 13 bases between them.

This receptor was taken from a human donor who donated a stem cell graft to a child with acute lymphoblastic leukemia. This rearrangement joins TRBV11-2 to TRBJ2-5; D perhaps matches TRBD2 (5 bases). Here the sequenced sample was PBMCs from the stem cell graft donor, taken from the stem cell graft. CDR3 residues: CASSLALNAGQETQYF. CDR3 bases: TGTGCCAGCAGCTTAGCCCTAAACGCGGGCCAAGAGACCCAGTACTTC.